The sequence of this T cell receptor (beta chain) was determined in a study of cytomegalovirus exposure and HLA in healthy donors. Findings and limits, study-wide: Accurate predictions that matched the HLA-A and HLA-B alleles of most subjects were reportedly made from TCR beta sequences. In a later analysis, most CMV-associated TCR beta chains appeared HLA-restricted.

Remarks on this clone: Its antigen is undetermined.

The CDR3 covers 14 residues. Germline V gene data show CDR1 as GTSNPN and CDR2 as SVGIG (reference sequence). V trimming: 5 bases; J trimming: 6 bases; junction bases outside the gene matches: 7. Amplification used 60 Vbeta primers and 13 Jbeta primers. Clones were read by immunoSEQ multiplex PCR, and TCRdb kept only the in-frame ones, dropping some. Of 130,000 or so clones listed, 70% to 75% were seen once; the top ten hold roughly 2.1%. The receptor was derived from a woman aged 40 to 50 in good health and CMV-seropositive. Material: PBMCs. This chain uses TRBV30 with TRBJ2-2; 9 positions agree with TRBD2. CDR3 coding DNA: TGTGCCTGGCGGACGGCGGGAGGGTCCGGGGAGCTGTTTTTT. Protein product: CAWRTAGGSGELFF.